Each of the 12 T cell receptor beta chains below was sequenced from the same sample in a study of OX40 agonist ivuxolimab in advanced cancers. TCRdb's table, derived via immunoSEQ multiplex PCR, lists solely in-frame clones and lacks some. The data show 15,000 to 20,000 clones, 80% to 90% seen once. The sequencing here drew on CD4+ or CD8+ T cells sorted from blood, taken in a trial of the OX40 agonist ivuxolimab. The receptors derive from an adult with an advanced solid tumor such as melanoma, head and neck, liver or kidney cancer.

This clone is medium-sized in the sample. The gene calls are TRBV9 and TRBJ2-2; TRBD2 might be the D (6 bases). The CDR3 contains 13 residues. Germline values: CDR1 SGDLS, CDR2 YYNGEE. V was clipped by 1 base and J by 6 bases, with 7 bases between them. The CDR3 sequence: CASSVTSSGELFF. DNA of the CDR3: TGTGCCAGCAGCGTAACTAGCTCCGGGGAGCTGTTTTTT. Combining the CDR3 with reference TRBV9 and TRBJ2-2 gives the whole variable domain DSGVTQTPKHLITATGQRVTLRCSPRSGDLSVYWYQQSLDQGLQFLIQYYNGEERAKGNILERFSAQQFPDLHSELNLSSLELGDSALYFCASSVTSSGELFFGEGSRLTVL.

This clone showed up just a few times. J is TRBJ1-2 and V is TRBV4-2, with D tentatively TRBD1 (5 bases). Germline V lookup: CDR1 LGHNA, CDR2 YNFKEQ. The CDR3 length is 15 residues. V gave up 0 bases and J gave up 5 bases, with 13 bases separating them. The CDR3: CASSQEQGGDYGYTF. As DNA, the CDR3 is TGTGCCAGCAGCCAAGAGCAGGGAGGAGATTATGGCTACACCTTC.

This clone appeared once. This chain joins TRBV4-3 and TRBJ2-5; 11 bases align to TRBD2. In germline, CDR1 is LGHNA, CDR2 YSLEER. The CDR3 is 17 amino acids. V lost 2 bases to trimming and J lost 0 bases; unmatched junction nucleotides: 5. In nucleotides, the CDR3 is TGCGCCAGCAGCCAATCTGTAGCGGGAGGGAACCAAGAGACCCAGTACTTC. This sequence encodes CASSQSVAGGNQETQYF.

This clone was counted a single time. The genes are TRBV9 and TRBJ2-1; 11 bases map to TRBD2. With 4 bases clipped from V and 8 bases from J, the junction kept 11 bases outside the gene matches. Germline CDR1 SGDLS, CDR2 YYNGEE. The CDR3 loop spans 16 amino acids. The CDR3 DNA is TGTGCCAGCAGCATTAGCGGGAGGGCCCAGGCTTATGAGCAGTTCTTC. It yields the protein CASSISGRAQAYEQFF.

CDR3 bases: TGTGCCAGCAGCGTATCCGGCGACTACGAGCAGTACTTC. Protein: CASSVSGDYEQYF. This chain uses TRBV7-9 with TRBJ2-7; D remains ambiguous. V was trimmed by 5 bases and J by 3 bases, leaving 11 bases between them. The CDR3 runs to 13 residues. CDR1 is SEHNR, CDR2 FQNEAQ, per germline (reference sequence).

The chain couples TRBV5-6 to TRBJ2-1; 7 bases are shared with TRBD2. The trim removed 0 bases at V and 9 bases at J, leaving 12 bases unmatched. The length of the CDR3 is 16 residues. Looked up from germline, CDR1 is SGHDT and CDR2 is YYEEEE. The CDR3 DNA reads as TGTGCCAGCAGCTTGGATAAGGGGAGGGCCTATTTTGAGCAGTTCTTC. The encoded protein is CASSLDKGRAYFEQFF.

This chain uses TRBV27 with TRBJ2-3; D unclear. The germline V gene has CDR1 MNHEY and CDR2 SMNVEV (reference sequence). V was clipped by 8 bases and J by 4 bases, with 13 bases between them. The CDR3 spans 13 residues. The CDR3 coding sequence is TGTGCCAGCGGCTTGACCCCAGCAGATACGCAGTATTTT. It encodes CASGLTPADTQYF.

The chain recombines TRBV7-9 with TRBJ2-7; tentative D call: TRBD2 (7 bases). The germline V and J ends were trimmed by 4 bases and 3 bases, with 16 bases remaining between them. Germline CDR1 is SEHNR and CDR2 is FQNEAQ (reference sequence). This CDR3 has 15 amino acids. CDR3 in amino acids: CASSSPGGAYYEQYF. The CDR3 DNA reads TGTGCCAGCAGCTCCCCTGGGGGGGCTTACTACGAGCAGTACTTC.

This chain connects TRBV27 to TRBJ2-1; D is possibly TRBD2 (6 bases). Trimming stripped 10 bases from V and 7 bases from J, with 23 bases between. Germline V gene lookup returns CDR1 MNHEY and CDR2 SMNVEV (reference sequence). The CDR3 has 15 residues. The CDR3: CAIMAGSTGWNEQFF. CDR3 in DNA: TGTGCCATCATGGCGGGATCAACTGGGTGGAATGAGCAGTTCTTC.

V gene TRBV27 combines with J gene TRBJ2-1, with D uncertain. The V end lost 2 bases, the J end lost 0 bases, and 8 bases lay between the germline ends. Germline V CDR1 and CDR2: MNHEY, SMNVEV (reference sequence). The CDR3 length is 15 residues. CDR3 loop: CASSLDGSSYNEQFF. The CDR3 region has the DNA TGTGCCAGCAGTTTAGACGGCAGCTCCTACAATGAGCAGTTCTTC.

The genes are TRBV7-9 and TRBJ2-3, with 8 bases identical to TRBD2. The CDR3 contains 15 residues. Germline lookup yields CDR1 SEHNR and CDR2 FQNEAQ (reference sequence). J was trimmed by 4 bases and V by 2 bases; bases with no gene match: 5. CDR3 loop: CASSLKGAGADTQYF. The CDR3 DNA reads TGTGCCAGCAGCTTAAAGGGAGCGGGAGCAGATACGCAGTATTTT.

This CDR3 is CASSLGTGDYGYTF. The CDR3 DNA is TGTGCCAGCAGCTTAGGGACAGGGGACTATGGCTACACCTTC. J is TRBJ1-2 and V is TRBV13; 8 bases match TRBD1. The CDR3 has 14 amino acids. Per germline, CDR1 PRHDT and CDR2 FYEKMQ (reference sequence). V lost 0 bases and J lost 3; bases outside the gene matches: 0.